Below, 21 T cell receptor beta chains from the same sample are listed, as sequenced in a study. TCRdb redid the calling of the 5' RACE reads with MiXCR, one entry per CDR3 protein. The table lists around 43,000 distinct CDR3 sequences, approximately 20% of them singletons. The sample comprised naive CD4+ T cells sorted from a lymph node. Subset indicated: naive CD4+ T cells, CD4+CD45RA+CD25-. These receptors were collected from a female donor with breast cancer.

This clonotype was seen ten or more times. V usage is TRBV6-5 and J usage is TRBJ2-5; D not certain. Germline CDR1 MNHEY, CDR2 SVGAGI. Trimming cost V 0 bases and J 2 bases, with 10 bases left between them. This CDR3 spans 15 amino acids. As DNA, the CDR3 is TGTGCCAGCAGTTACTCGAGTCCGTTACAAGAGACCCAGTACTTC. It yields the protein CASSYSSPLQETQYF.

This chain links TRBV3-1 with TRBJ1-3, with D perhaps TRBD1 (6 bases). Trimming shortened V by 1 base and J by 4 bases, and 8 bases separated the two germline ends. The CDR3 spans 14 residues. Germline values: CDR1 LGHDT, CDR2 YNNKEL (reference sequence). CDR3: CASSQAGQGNTIYF. Here the CDR3 DNA reads TGTGCCAGCAGCCAAGCCGGACAGGGAAACACCATATATTTT.

For the CDR3, the DNA is TGTGCCAGCAGCGCGCGGGACAGCAGACATGAAGCTTTCTTT. It encodes CASSARDSRHEAFF. The rearrangement links TRBV9 to TRBJ1-1, with 7 bases that match TRBD1. The V gene end was trimmed by 3 bases and the J gene end by 7 bases; junction bases not matched to a gene: 9. The V gene's germline CDR1 is SGDLS and CDR2 YYNGEE. The CDR3 covers 14 residues.

The chain employs TRBV30 and TRBJ1-6; possibly TRBD1 for D (5 bases). This CDR3 is 11 amino acids long. Looked up from germline, CDR1 is GTSNPN and CDR2 is SVGIG (reference sequence). The V end was cut by 7 bases, the J end by 9 bases, with 10 bases between. The CDR3 nucleotides read TGTGCCTTAGGGGATCCTTCACCCCTCCACTTT. This translates into CALGDPSPLHF.

In this sample, this clonotype turned up a few times. J is TRBJ2-7 and V is TRBV4-1; 8 bases line up with TRBD2. Looked up from germline, CDR1 is MGHRA and CDR2 is YSYEKL. J was trimmed by 1 base and V by 4 bases; bases with no gene match: 12. The CDR3 totals 17 residues. This chain's CDR3 is CASSLGPTSGPSYEQYF. CDR3 bases: TGCGCCAGCAGCCTCGGCCCAACTAGCGGACCATCCTACGAGCAGTACTTC.

This chain connects TRBV20-1 to TRBJ2-3; 7 nucleotides align to TRBD1. Germline V gene lookup returns CDR1 DFQATT and CDR2 SNEGSKA (reference sequence). The CDR3 runs to 13 residues. V shed 7 bases, J shed 3 bases, and the junction held 7 bases outside the gene matches. The CDR3 nucleotides read TGCAGTGTTCGACAGGGATGGACAGATACGCAGTATTTT. Residues: CSVRQGWTDTQYF.

This clonotype was counted at least ten times. This chain connects TRBV6-5 to TRBJ2-7; TRBD2 matches at 14 bases. The CDR3 sequence is 15 residues long. J gave up 6 bases and V 6 bases, and 7 bases lay outside the gene matches. The V gene's germline CDR1 is MNHEY and CDR2 SVGAGI. CDR3 sequence (DNA): TGTGCCAGCAGATCCGGGACTAGCGGGAGCGGCGAGCAGTACTTC. Translating it yields CASRSGTSGSGEQYF.

Notes on this clonotype: A read error may produce the germline difference seen at one junction end. The chain recombines TRBV24-1 with TRBJ2-7; D is unresolved. This CDR3 spans 17 amino acids. Germline V lookup: CDR1 KGHDR, CDR2 SFDVKD. The CDR3 DNA sequence: TGTGCCCCCAGTCTGATTTGTAAGGATAGCCCTTTTTGTGAGCAGTACTTC. This gives the protein CAPSLICKDSPFCEQYF.

This chain links TRBV5-1 with TRBJ1-6; a possible D gene is TRBD1 (5 bases). The CDR3 consists of 18 residues. CDR1 is SGHRS, CDR2 YFSETQ, per germline. Trimming cost V 0 bases and J 0 bases, with 13 bases left between them. This CDR3 is CASSLAGGVSSYNSPLHF. The CDR3 DNA follows: TGCGCCAGCAGCTTGGCTGGAGGGGTGAGCTCCTATAATTCACCCCTCCACTTT.

The V and J genes are TRBV3-1 and TRBJ1-5, with D possibly TRBD1 on 5 matching bases. This CDR3 is 17 amino acids long. The germline V gene has CDR1 LGHDT and CDR2 YNNKEL (reference sequence). Trimming took 1 base from V and 5 from J, leaving 18 bases between them. Here the CDR3 DNA reads TGTGCCAGCAGCCAAGGGGGGACGGGGAGACCTCATCAGCCCCAGCATTTT. It specifies CASSQGGTGRPHQPQHF.

V and J are TRBV5-1 and TRBJ2-1; 7 bases are shared with TRBD1. The CDR3 is made up of 14 amino acids. Germline CDR1 reads SGHRS; CDR2 reads YFSETQ. The trim removed 2 bases at V and 5 bases at J, leaving 4 bases unmatched. CDR3 DNA sequence: TGCGCCAGCAGCTTTGGGACAGTCCACAATGAGCAGTTCTTC. This translates into CASSFGTVHNEQFF.

This clonotype was seen a handful of times. V is TRBV29-1 and J is TRBJ2-4; TRBD1 might be the D (5 bases). Trimming shortened V by 7 bases and J by 5 bases, and 15 bases separated the two germline ends. CDR3 size: 13 residues. Germline CDR1 reads SQVTM; CDR2 reads ANQGSEA. CDR3 in DNA: TGCAGCGGGATTCAGGGTATCCAAAACATTCAGTACTTC. The encoded protein is CSGIQGIQNIQYF.

This clonotype was counted only a few times. This sequence joins TRBV28 and TRBJ1-4; 8 bases map to TRBD1. This CDR3 comprises 16 residues. The V segment lost 2 bases and the J segment 4 bases; nucleotides outside the gene matches: 6. Germline V gene lookup returns CDR1 MDHEN and CDR2 SYDVKM. CDR3 nucleotides: TGTGCCAGCAGTTTAGTTGGGACAGGAGATAATGAAAAACTGTTTTTT. Encoded protein: CASSLVGTGDNEKLFF.

The genes are TRBV5-1 and TRBJ1-2; D gene unclear. V was clipped by 0 bases and J by 8 bases, with 11 bases between them. CDR3 length equals 13 residues. Per the germline V gene, CDR1 is SGHRS and CDR2 is YFSETQ. The CDR3, as DNA: TGCGCCAGCAGCTTGGTGGGTGAAGTGGGCTACACCTTC. Encoded protein: CASSLVGEVGYTF.

Comment on this clonotype: Just one base apart from a much larger clone, this may be a read error. The gene calls are TRBV20-1 and TRBJ1-5; TRBD1 matches 7 bases. Germline-derived CDR1 and CDR2 are DFQATT and SNEGSKA (reference sequence). V was clipped by 6 bases and J by 7 bases; unmatched bases: 6. The CDR3 is made up of 12 amino acids. As DNA, the CDR3 is TGCAGTGCCAGACAGGGAAGCCAGCCCCAGCATTTT. Translating gives CSARQGSQPQHF.

On this clonotype itself: Possible read error: a much larger clone is one base away. The V gene is TRBV15, the J gene TRBJ2-7; D uncertain. Trimming took off 1 base at V and 0 bases at J, with 10 bases between the two ends. Germline CDR1 reads LNHNV; CDR2 reads YYDKDF (reference sequence). This CDR3 has 15 amino acids. CDR3 nucleotides: TGTGCCACCAGCAGAGCTGTTAATTTCTCCTACGAGCAGTACTTC. Translating it yields CATSRAVNFSYEQYF. The full variable domain, with the rest looked up from reference TRBV15 and TRBJ2-7, is DAMVIQNPRYQVTQFGKPVTLSCSQTLNHNVMYWYQQKSSQAPKLLFHYYDKDFNNEADTPDNFQSRRPNTSFCFLDIRSPGLGDTAMYLCATSRAVNFSYEQYFGPGTRLTVT.

In this sample, this clonotype turned up many times. The chain employs TRBV6-2 or TRBV6-3 and TRBJ1-2; the D is unclear. There are 14 residues in the CDR3. Looked up from germline, CDR1 is MNHEY and CDR2 is SVGEGT. The ends were cut back, 2 bases at V and 6 bases at J, with 13 bases in the middle. The CDR3 nucleotides are TGTGCCAGCAGTTACGCCGTCAGTACTAATGGCTACACCTTC. Amino acid sequence: CASSYAVSTNGYTF.

This clonotype was seen only a few times. The chain recombines TRBV7-9 with TRBJ1-1; no clear D. In germline, CDR1 is SEHNR, CDR2 FQNEAQ (reference sequence). The CDR3 sequence is 14 residues long. Trimming took 3 bases from V and 1 from J, leaving 9 bases between them. CDR3 in DNA: TGTGCCAGCAGCTTTAGCATGCGGAACACTGAAGCTTTCTTT. This encodes CASSFSMRNTEAFF.

This clonotype was counted at least ten times. The chain has TRBV5-1 and TRBJ2-1; unclear D gene. CDR3 length: 15 amino acids. Trimming cost V 1 base and J 2 bases, with 10 bases left between them. Germline CDR1 and CDR2: SGHRS and YFSETQ. The chain's CDR3 is CASSLLGSTYNEQFF. DNA for the CDR3: TGCGCCAGCAGCTTGTTGGGCAGTACCTACAATGAGCAGTTCTTC.

DNA for the CDR3: TGCGCCAGCAGCTTGTTTCAAGCGAGCGATGAGCAGTTCTTC. This sequence encodes CASSLFQASDEQFF. This chain joins TRBV5-1 and TRBJ2-1; D gene unclear. The V gene's germline CDR1 is SGHRS and CDR2 YFSETQ. V was trimmed by 1 base and J by 8 bases, leaving 13 bases between them. This CDR3 comprises 14 residues.

As to this clonotype: A read error may account for a junction end that differs from germline. The chain is built from TRBV7-9 and TRBJ1-1; 7 bases line up with TRBD1. The CDR3 runs 14 residues. Per germline, CDR1 SEHNR and CDR2 FQNEAQ (reference sequence). CDR3 amino acids: CASSSRGQGTEALF. DNA for the CDR3: TGTGCCAGCAGCTCGAGGGGGCAGGGGACTGAAGCTCTCTTT.